Below, 27 T cell receptor beta chains from the same sample are listed, as sequenced in a study of T cells in Graves' hyperthyroidism and ophthalmopathy. Researchers amplified the TCR beta CDR3 regions from RNA transcripts. HTBI primers were employed in a first-round RT-PCR of the TCR CDR3. TCRdb re-derived calls from the multiplex PCR reads in MiXCR, one entry per CDR3 protein. The repertoire includes 300,000 to 450,000 distinct CDR3 sequences, more than 13% of them detected once, and over 25% sits in the top ten. Sequenced input: blood. The receptors here all came from a woman younger than 45 with Graves' hyperthyroidism.

Many counts were recorded for this clonotype. This chain connects TRBV30 to TRBJ1-2; possible D gene TRBD1, 6 bases. Germline V gives CDR1 GTSNPN, CDR2 SVGIG (reference sequence). Trimming took off 0 bases at V and 6 bases at J, with 8 bases between the two ends. The CDR3 spans 12 residues. The CDR3 nucleotides read TGTGCCTGGAGTGTGGCAGGGGATGGCTACACCTTC. Translation: CAWSVAGDGYTF. Complete variable domain (other parts from reference TRBV30 and TRBJ1-2): SQTIHQWPATLVQPVGSPLSLECTVEGTSNPNLYWYRQAAGRGLQLLFYSVGIGQISSEVPQNLSASRPQDRQFILSSKKLLLSDSGFYLCAWSVAGDGYTFGSGTRLTVV.

The chain carries TRBV20-1 and TRBJ1-1; D not resolved. Germline assignment: CDR1 DFQATT and CDR2 SNEGSKA (reference sequence). Trimming left V 3 bases short and J 0 bases short, with 11 bases between. CDR3 length equals 14 residues. The CDR3 DNA reads as TGCAGTGCTAGCCCCGGAAATATGAACACTGAAGCTTTCTTT. This encodes CSASPGNMNTEAFF.

This chain links TRBV9 with TRBJ1-4; D uncertain. Germline loops: CDR1 SGDLS, CDR2 YYNGEE. The CDR3 sequence is 16 residues long. V was cut by 0 bases and J by 4 bases, with 13 bases left in between. This CDR3 reads CASSVEDGRFNEKLFF. CDR3 nucleotide sequence: TGTGCCAGCAGCGTAGAGGATGGCAGGTTTAATGAAAAACTGTTTTTT.

In this sample, this clonotype turned up many times. This chain links TRBV27 with TRBJ2-4; maybe TRBD1 (6 bases). The CDR3 length is 16 residues. Germline assignment: CDR1 MNHEY and CDR2 SMNVEV (reference sequence). Between the trimmed V and J ends, which lost 3 bases and 4 bases, there was a span of 16 bases. For the CDR3, the DNA is TGTGCCAGCAGTTTCCAGGGGCTCGCTGTGAAAAACATTCAGTACTTC. Its translation is CASSFQGLAVKNIQYF.

The V and J genes are TRBV5-1 and TRBJ1-2; a weak D match, TRBD1 (6 bases). Germline loops: CDR1 SGHRS, CDR2 YFSETQ. The length of the CDR3 is 14 residues. Between the trimmed V and J ends, which lost 5 bases and 8 bases, there was a span of 19 bases. CDR3 bases: TGCGCCAGCAGATTTTCCCAGGGGTCGGGAGGCTACACCTTC. It translates to CASRFSQGSGGYTF. Using reference TRBV5-1 and TRBJ1-2 for the parts outside the CDR3, the full variable domain is KAGVTQTPRYLIKTRGQQVTLSCSPISGHRSVSWYQQTPGQGLQFLFEYFSETQRNKGNFPGRFSGRQFSNSRSEMNVSTLELGDSALYLCASRFSQGSGGYTFGSGTRLTVV.

This clonotype came up many times. The chain has TRBV19 and TRBJ2-1; 8 bases align to TRBD1. Germline CDR1 LNHDA, CDR2 SQIVND (reference sequence). The CDR3 runs to 15 residues. The ends lost 5 bases at V and 5 bases at J; junction bases unmatched: 8. The CDR3, as DNA: TGTGCCAGTAGTTCCGACAGGGGTTCCAACAATGAGCAGTTCTTC. This encodes CASSSDRGSNNEQFF.

This clonotype appeared many times. The chain has TRBV20-1 and TRBJ2-1; D may be TRBD2 (6 bases). The CDR3 consists of 13 residues. The germline V gene encodes CDR1 DFQATT and CDR2 SNEGSKA (reference sequence). For the CDR3, the DNA is TGCACCATAACTAGCCCAACGGGGTTTGAGCAGTTCTTC. Its translation is CTITSPTGFEQFF.

In its sample, this clonotype was seen a few times. The V gene is TRBV27, the J gene TRBJ1-1; D ambiguous. V gave up 8 bases and J gave up 2 bases, with 18 bases separating them. Germline V CDR1 and CDR2: MNHEY, SMNVEV (reference sequence). This CDR3 comprises 15 residues. The CDR3 region has the DNA TGTGCCAGCGGTAAGAAACTAGGAAGAAACACTGAAGCTTTCTTT. Translation: CASGKKLGRNTEAFF.

This sequence joins TRBV7-2 and TRBJ2-5, with D uncertain. Trimming cost V 1 base and J 12 bases, with 15 bases left between them. This CDR3 is built from 13 residues. Germline V gene data show CDR1 as SGHTA and CDR2 as FQGNSA. The CDR3: CASSLGTSAQKYF. Here the CDR3 DNA reads TGTGCCAGCAGCTTAGGGACCTCGGCTCAAAAGTACTTC.

Note on this clonotype: One end of the junction does not line up with germline, which may come from a read error. The chain links TRBV11-1 to TRBJ2-1, with 8 bases identical to TRBD1. This CDR3 contains 16 residues. The germline V gene encodes CDR1 SGHAT and CDR2 FQDESV (reference sequence). The CDR3 nucleotides are TGTGCCAGCAGCCCTCTGCCCGGACAGGGCAGCAATGAGCGGTTCTTC. Protein sequence: CASSPLPGQGSNERFF.

In its sample, this clonotype was seen many times. The CDR3 region is CATSRAQYVGDEQFF. The CDR3 DNA is TGTGCCACCAGCAGAGCGCAGTACGTAGGCGATGAGCAGTTCTTC. The chain has TRBV15 and TRBJ2-1; D is unresolved. The germline V gene encodes CDR1 LNHNV and CDR2 YYDKDF (reference sequence). This CDR3 spans 15 amino acids. Trimming pared 1 base from V and 8 bases from J, leaving 15 bases between.

In its sample, this clonotype was seen many times. The V call is TRBV20-1, the J call TRBJ2-6, with no clear D. Germline assignment: CDR1 DFQATT and CDR2 SNEGSKA (reference sequence). The CDR3 totals 16 residues. Trimming cost V 2 bases and J 0 bases, with 11 bases left between them. The chain's CDR3 is CSARQDGYSGANVLTF. For the CDR3, the DNA is TGCAGTGCTAGACAGGACGGGTACTCTGGGGCCAACGTCCTGACTTTC.

This clonotype appeared a few times. The chain links TRBV5-6 to TRBJ2-7; 7 bases agree with TRBD2. After removal of 3 bases from V and 0 bases from J, the junction contained 15 bases not matched to a gene. Germline V lookup: CDR1 SGHDT, CDR2 YYEEEE. CDR3 size: 18 residues. CDR3 bases: TGTGCCAGCAGCTCACCACTTAGCGGACTAGGAACCTCCTACGAGCAGTACTTC. As protein: CASSSPLSGLGTSYEQYF.

This clonotype was counted at least ten times. The rearrangement links TRBV27 to TRBJ1-2, with D maybe TRBD1 (5 bases). The CDR3 sequence is 14 residues long. Per the germline V gene, CDR1 is MNHEY and CDR2 is SMNVEV (reference sequence). Trimming cost V 2 bases and J 6 bases, with 13 bases left between them. DNA for the CDR3: TGTGCCAGCAGTTTAATCCCGGGGGGGAATGGCTACACCTTC. It codes for CASSLIPGGNGYTF.

This clonotype showed up just a few times. The V call is TRBV20-1, the J call TRBJ1-1; D gene uncertain. The length of the CDR3 is 14 residues. The germline CDR1 and CDR2 sequences are DFQATT and SNEGSKA (reference sequence). V was cut by 2 bases and J by 7 bases, with 17 bases left in between. The CDR3 loop is CSARTSVRRGEAFF. In DNA form, the CDR3 reads TGCAGTGCTAGAACATCGGTGCGGCGAGGTGAAGCTTTCTTT.

The table lists this clonotype with a few counts. This sequence joins TRBV6-1 and TRBJ2-1; D may match TRBD1 or TRBD2 (5 bases each). V gave up 4 bases and J gave up 10 bases, with 20 bases separating them. The CDR3 runs to 15 residues. The germline V gene has CDR1 MNHNS and CDR2 SASEGT. Written as DNA, the CDR3 is TGTGCCAGCAGTGTTGACTATCGCTGGGGGTGGGAGCAGTTCTTC. It yields the protein CASSVDYRWGWEQFF.

This clonotype showed up many times. V usage is TRBV11-2 and J usage is TRBJ2-4; no clear D gene. Germline V gives CDR1 SGHAT, CDR2 FQNNGV. The CDR3 is made up of 17 amino acids. The V end was cut by 2 bases, the J end by 0 bases, with 14 bases between. DNA of the CDR3: TGTGCCAGCAGCTTAATCGGAAATCCTCTAGCCAAAAACATTCAGTACTTC. Residues: CASSLIGNPLAKNIQYF.

At least ten counts were recorded for this clonotype. J is TRBJ2-1 and V is TRBV11-2, with TRBD2 matching 7 bases. The CDR3 has 16 residues. Germline-derived CDR1 and CDR2 are SGHAT and FQNNGV. V shed 2 bases and J 8 bases; nucleotides not matched to a gene: 12. In DNA, the CDR3 is TGTGCCAGCAGCTTAATGTGGTCGGGAGGAGTCCATGAGCAGTTCTTC. Translating it yields CASSLMWSGGVHEQFF. The entire variable domain, with the rest obtained from reference TRBV11-2 and TRBJ2-1, is as follows: EAGVAQSPRYKIIEKRQSVAFWCNPISGHATLYWYQQILGQGPKLLIQFQNNGVVDDSQLPKDRFSAERLKGVDSTLKIQPAKLEDSAVYLCASSLMWSGGVHEQFFGPGTRLTVL.

To note about this clonotype: Possible read error: a much larger clone is one base away. The chain employs TRBV2 and TRBJ2-7, with D perhaps TRBD1 (6 bases). The CDR3 sequence is 15 residues long. CDR1 and CDR2 (germline): SNHLY, FYNNEI. The ends were cut back, 5 bases at V and 2 bases at J, with 16 bases in the middle. Here the CDR3 DNA reads TGTGCCAGCAGTAAGTTCGGCAGGGGCACCTACGAGCAGTACTTC. It codes for CASSKFGRGTYEQYF.

CDR3 protein: CASSYGSTTDTQYF. Written as DNA, the CDR3 is TGTGCCAGCAGTTACGGATCAACTACAGATACGCAGTATTTT. The chain is built from TRBV6-9 and TRBJ2-3; no reliable D call. Trimming took off 3 bases at V and 3 bases at J, with 10 bases between the two ends. From germline, CDR1 is MNHGY and CDR2 SVAAGI. The CDR3 sequence is 14 residues long.

Comments on this clonotype: Its ends do not fully match the called genes, so a read error is possible. The chain combines TRBV7-9 with TRBJ1-4, with a possible D match to TRBD1 (6 bases). CDR1 is SEHNR, CDR2 FQNEAQ, per germline (reference sequence). CDR3 length: 14 residues. The CDR3, as DNA: TGTACCAGCAGCTCTACAGGGTTTAATGAAAAACTGTTTTTT. It encodes CTSSSTGFNEKLFF.

This clonotype turned up a few times. The chain is built from TRBV6-5 and TRBJ2-1; 10 bases map to TRBD2. V shed 2 bases and J 8 bases; nucleotides not matched to a gene: 6. CDR1 is MNHEY and CDR2 is SVGAGI in the germline V gene. This CDR3 region has 15 residues. CDR3 protein: CASSYGLAGADEQFF. In nucleotides, the CDR3 is TGTGCCAGCAGTTACGGTCTAGCGGGAGCGGATGAGCAGTTCTTC.

At least ten counts were recorded for this clonotype. CDR3: CASSFDGNTEAFF. The CDR3 DNA sequence: TGTGCCAGCAGTTTCGACGGCAACACTGAAGCTTTCTTT. The V and J genes are TRBV28 and TRBJ1-1; D gene uncertain. The germline CDR1 and CDR2 sequences are MDHEN and SYDVKM. CDR3 length: 13 amino acids. Trimming stripped 3 bases from V and 2 bases from J, with 7 bases between. Full variable domain (rest looked up from reference TRBV28 and TRBJ1-1): DVKVTQSSRYLVKRTGEKVFLECVQDMDHENMFWYRQDPGLGLRLIYFSYDVKMKEKGDIPEGYSVSREKKERFSLILESASTNQTSMYLCASSFDGNTEAFFGQGTRLTVV.

The chain couples TRBV27 to TRBJ1-1; 8 nucleotides line up with TRBD1. This CDR3 contains 14 residues. V was clipped by 3 bases and J by 3 bases; unmatched bases: 3. Germline lookup yields CDR1 MNHEY and CDR2 SMNVEV (reference sequence). CDR3 in DNA: TGTGCCAGCAGTTTTGACAGGGGTTACACTGAAGCTTTCTTT. It encodes CASSFDRGYTEAFF.

The chain joins TRBV6-1 to TRBJ1-1; D remains ambiguous. The CDR3 has 14 residues. V lost 2 bases, J lost 6 bases, and 13 bases lay in between. Germline V gene sequence: CDR1 MNHNS, CDR2 SASEGT. The CDR3 DNA sequence: TGTGCCAGCAGTGAATCGGGTGAACGGGCTGAAGCTTTCTTT. This gives the protein CASSESGERAEAFF.

This clonotype was counted many times. This chain links TRBV29-1 with TRBJ1-1; no clear D gene. CDR1 and CDR2 (germline): SQVTM, ANQGSEA. V dropped 0 bases and J dropped 0 bases, with 11 bases sitting between them. CDR3 size: 15 residues. The CDR3 sequence: CSVEEGGNLNTEAFF. In DNA, the CDR3 is TGCAGCGTTGAAGAAGGAGGGAACCTGAACACTGAAGCTTTCTTT.

This clonotype was detected ten times or more. This chain joins TRBV12-3 or TRBV12-4 and TRBJ1-2, with TRBD1 as a possible D gene (5 bases). V lost 3 bases, J lost 7 bases, and 15 bases lay in between. CDR3 length equals 14 residues. In nucleotides, the CDR3 is TGTGCCAGCAGTTTCACTTCTCCCGGGGGTGGCTACACCTTC. Protein product: CASSFTSPGGGYTF.